The 23 T cell receptor beta chains below come from one sample, sequenced in a study of CD8 T cells in Susac syndrome. Reverse transcription used about 0.45 to 1 ug RNA and random hexamers. TCRdb re-called the immunoSEQ multiplex PCR reads through MiXCR, storing one row per CDR3 protein. The sample includes about 190,000 distinct CDR3 sequences, about 94% seen only once; the top ten take 0.098%. Source material: CD4+ T cells from PBMCs. These receptors came from a human donor with Susac syndrome.

The rearrangement uses TRBV5-1 and TRBJ2-1; 11 bases line up with TRBD2. The germline CDR1 and CDR2 sequences are SGHRS and YFSETQ. The CDR3 is made up of 17 amino acids. V was clipped by 2 bases and J by 4 bases; unmatched bases: 8. The CDR3 region is CASSFGPGTSGYNEQFF. The CDR3 bases are TGCGCCAGCAGCTTTGGACCCGGGACTAGCGGATACAATGAGCAGTTCTTC.

This chain uses TRBV5-1 with TRBJ1-6; D perhaps matches TRBD1 (6 bases). Between the trimmed V and J ends, which lost 2 bases and 0 bases, there was a span of 21 bases. The CDR3 is made up of 20 amino acids. CDR1 is SGHRS and CDR2 is YFSETQ in the germline V gene. In nucleotides, the CDR3 is TGCGCCAGCAGCTTTTCCACCTCTCCGGGACACCGCTCCTATAATTCACCCCTCCACTTT. Its protein is CASSFSTSPGHRSYNSPLHF.

This clonotype was observed once. The chain employs TRBV13 and TRBJ1-3, with TRBD1 matching 7 bases. This CDR3 is built from 16 residues. J lost 0 bases, V lost 0 bases, and 2 bases had no gene match. Germline CDR1 PRHDT, CDR2 FYEKMQ (reference sequence). The CDR3 loop reads CASSLGTGTSGNTIYF. The CDR3 nucleotides are TGTGCCAGCAGCTTAGGGACAGGGACCTCTGGAAACACCATATATTTT.

About this clonotype itself: One end of the junction varies from germline; a read error may be responsible. V and J are TRBV5-6 and TRBJ2-3, with 7 bases identical to TRBD1. The germline CDR1 and CDR2 sequences are SGHDT and YYEEEE. The CDR3 has 15 residues. The CDR3 bases are TGTGCCAGCAGCTTAACAGGGGTCCCCACAGATACGCAGTTTTTT. Amino acid sequence: CASSLTGVPTDTQFF.

A remark on this clonotype: At one of its ends the junction is not consistent with the germline gene, which may arise from a read error. The CDR3 sequence: CASSWDRVNGELFF. The CDR3, as DNA: TGTGCTAGCAGCTGGGACAGGGTTAACGGGGAGCTGTTTTTT. The chain combines TRBV7-7 with TRBJ2-2, with TRBD1 matching 9 bases. The germline V gene encodes CDR1 SSHAT and CDR2 FNYEAQ (reference sequence). This CDR3 spans 14 amino acids.

The V and J genes are TRBV7-8 and TRBJ1-5, with D perhaps TRBD1 (6 bases). Germline V gene data show CDR1 as SGHVS and CDR2 as FQNEAQ. Trimming removed 2 bases from V and 3 bases from J, with 11 bases in between. This CDR3 has 15 amino acids. CDR3 sequence (DNA): TGTGCCAGCAGCTTATCTACAGGGTACAATCAGCCCCAGCATTTT. Amino acid sequence: CASSLSTGYNQPQHF.

The J gene is TRBJ2-3, the V gene TRBV29-1, with D perhaps matching TRBD2 (7 bases). Germline CDR1 reads SQVTM; CDR2 reads ANQGSEA. The CDR3 has 15 residues. V gave up 6 bases and J gave up 3 bases, with 19 bases separating them. The CDR3 spells CSVAGRGGLTDTQYF. The CDR3 bases are TGCAGCGTCGCGGGGAGGGGGGGCCTAACAGATACGCAGTATTTT.

The rearrangement links TRBV12-3 or TRBV12-4 to TRBJ1-2, with unresolved D. V lost 7 bases to trimming and J lost 4 bases, with 19 bases between them. The CDR3 loop spans 15 amino acids. The CDR3 bases are TGTGCCAGCACCCAGTCGACGGCGGGTAGCTATGGCTACACCTTC. Protein sequence: CASTQSTAGSYGYTF.

This chain joins TRBV6-6 and TRBJ1-1; the match to TRBD1 covers 7 bases. The trim removed 0 bases at V and 5 bases at J, leaving 3 bases unmatched. This CDR3 region has 14 residues. Germline V gives CDR1 MNHNY, CDR2 SVGAGI (reference sequence). This CDR3 is CASSYSAQGTEAFF. CDR3 bases: TGTGCCAGCAGTTACTCGGCACAGGGGACTGAAGCTTTCTTT.

In its sample, this clonotype was seen a few times. V is TRBV12-3 or TRBV12-4 and J is TRBJ2-7; D call uncertain. This CDR3 region has 13 residues. Trimming stripped 1 base from V and 3 bases from J, with 7 bases between. The CDR3 here is CASSLGTDYEQYF. DNA for the CDR3: TGTGCCAGCAGTTTAGGGACGGACTACGAGCAGTACTTC.

The J gene is TRBJ2-5, the V gene TRBV20-1, with TRBD2 matching over 8 bases. The V gene's germline CDR1 is DFQATT and CDR2 SNEGSKA (reference sequence). The CDR3 has 15 amino acids. J was trimmed by 1 base and V by 3 bases; bases with no gene match: 7. The chain's CDR3 is CSASAAGGSQETQYF. CDR3 bases: TGCAGTGCTAGTGCTGCGGGGGGTTCCCAAGAGACCCAGTACTTC.

This clonotype showed up just once. The chain is built from TRBV12-3 or TRBV12-4 and TRBJ1-1, with D hard to call. Trimming took 3 bases from V and 12 from J, leaving 14 bases between them. This CDR3 region has 12 residues. The DNA for the CDR3 is TGTGCCAGCAGTTTTAAGTCGCAGGATCCTTTCTTT. Amino acids: CASSFKSQDPFF.

The chain carries TRBV20-1 and TRBJ2-5; TRBD2 agrees at 12 bases. The CDR3 is made up of 15 amino acids. Germline trimming cut 8 bases from V and 4 bases from J; bases unmatched to any gene: 11. From germline, CDR1 is DFQATT and CDR2 SNEGSKA (reference sequence). The CDR3 loop reads CSPSPSGGASETQYF. CDR3 DNA sequence: TGCAGTCCGTCCCCTAGCGGGGGGGCGTCAGAGACCCAGTACTTC.

This clonotype was seen just once. The rearrangement uses TRBV5-1 and TRBJ2-5, with TRBD2 as a possible D gene (6 bases). The CDR3 is 14 amino acids. The ends were cut back, 4 bases at V and 2 bases at J, with 12 bases in the middle. Germline CDR1 reads SGHRS; CDR2 reads YFSETQ. CDR3 in DNA: TGCGCCAGCAGCGAGGGACTTCTACAAGAGACCCAGTACTTC. It is translated as CASSEGLLQETQYF.

The V and J genes are TRBV5-4 and TRBJ2-5; a possible D gene is TRBD2 (6 bases). The DNA end is a closer match to TRBJ2-1, so the J assignment may be wrong. This CDR3 spans 12 amino acids. Germline V gene data show CDR1 as SGHNT and CDR2 as YYREEE (reference sequence). For the CDR3, the DNA is TGTGCCAGCAGCTTGAGACTAGATATCCAGTTCTTC. Encoded protein: CASSLRLDIQFF.

This chain joins TRBV2 and TRBJ2-5, with no clear D. Germline V gives CDR1 SNHLY, CDR2 FYNNEI. The V and J ends lost 7 bases and 5 bases respectively, with 17 bases between them. CDR3 length: 14 amino acids. The CDR3 DNA follows: TGTGCCAGCACCGAACGCACCCACCGGGAGACCCAGTACTTC. Protein sequence: CASTERTHRETQYF.

This sequence joins TRBV12-5 and TRBJ1-2; D gene unclear. This CDR3 comprises 13 residues. V lost 5 bases to trimming and J lost 2 bases, with 9 bases between them. Germline V CDR1 and CDR2: LGHNT, FRNRAP. This CDR3 is CASGLDGNYGYTF. CDR3 nucleotides: TGTGCTAGTGGTCTGGACGGGAACTATGGCTACACCTTC.

The genes are TRBV5-6 and TRBJ2-2, with D perhaps TRBD1 (7 bases). The CDR3 length is 16 residues. From germline, CDR1 is SGHDT and CDR2 YYEEEE. The ends were cut back, 5 bases at V and 2 bases at J, with 16 bases in the middle. The CDR3 DNA reads as TGTGCCAGCAGGCGCGACAGGGAGGCCAACACCGGGGAGCTGTTTTTT. It specifies CASRRDREANTGELFF. The full variable domain, in which reference TRBV5-6 and TRBJ2-2 provide the parts outside the CDR3, is DAGVTQSPTHLIKTRGQQVTLRCSPKSGHDTVSWYQQALGQGPQFIFQYYEEEERQRGNFPDRFSGHQFPNYSSELNVNALLLGDSALYLCASRRDREANTGELFFGEGSRLTVL.

J is TRBJ1-1 and V is TRBV27; 7 nucleotides match TRBD1. Germline V gives CDR1 MNHEY, CDR2 SMNVEV (reference sequence). J gave up 10 bases and V 8 bases, and 19 bases lay outside the gene matches. CDR3 length equals 15 residues. Here the CDR3 DNA reads TGTGCCAGCGGACTAACTGCCGGGACAGCGTTGGGAGCTTTCTTT. As protein: CASGLTAGTALGAFF.

This sequence joins TRBV20-1 and TRBJ2-3; D may be TRBD2 (6 bases). The V and J ends lost 5 bases and 1 base respectively, with 13 bases between them. This CDR3 is built from 14 residues. Germline V gene lookup returns CDR1 DFQATT and CDR2 SNEGSKA (reference sequence). The CDR3 DNA is TGCAGTGCTTACCTAGCGACCGGCACAGATACGCAGTATTTT. Translation gives CSAYLATGTDTQYF.

The rearrangement joins TRBV13 to TRBJ2-6, with D unclear. There are 14 residues in the CDR3. Trimming cost V 8 bases and J 4 bases, with 12 bases left between them. Germline CDR1 and CDR2: PRHDT and FYEKMQ (reference sequence). The CDR3 spells CASETRTGANVLTF. The CDR3, as DNA: TGTGCCAGCGAAACCCGGACGGGGGCCAACGTCCTGACTTTC.

CDR3 nucleotide sequence: TGTGCCAGCAGCTTTGGAGCCTCTGGGGCCAACGTCCTGACTTTC. Protein sequence: CASSFGASGANVLTF. V is TRBV7-2 and J is TRBJ2-6; D is uncertain. V dropped 3 bases and J dropped 0 bases, with 6 bases sitting between them. The CDR3 is 15 amino acids. Germline CDR1 reads SGHTA; CDR2 reads FQGNSA.

The chain links TRBV7-2 to TRBJ2-5; possible D gene TRBD1, 5 bases. The CDR3 extends over 15 amino acids. Germline values: CDR1 SGHTA, CDR2 FQGNSA. V was cut by 1 base and J by 4 bases, with 13 bases left in between. The CDR3 sequence: CASSLVGRVRETQYF. The CDR3 DNA reads TGTGCCAGCAGCTTAGTCGGCAGGGTGAGAGAGACCCAGTACTTC.